This TCR beta chain was observed in a study of identifying expanded T cells in peripheral blood. Generated by immunoSEQ multiplex PCR, the TCRdb table keeps only in-frame clones and is missing some. The sample comprises over 70,000 clones, around 89% of which are singletons, and under 20% rests with the top ten. Points on this clone: Its antigen is undetermined.

Study observations and caveats: Clone count variance between approximately 2-week samples rose with total template count.

Collection occurred without any documented infections or immune events in donors. Sequencing was performed on blood. The TCR sequence derives from a person aged 18 to 75 in good health.

The CDR3, as DNA: TGTGCCAGCAGCCCTAGCACAGATACGCAGTATTTT. Its translation: CASSPSTDTQYF. The gene calls are TRBV13 and TRBJ2-3; D uncertain. The CDR3 extends over 12 amino acids. The germline V gene encodes CDR1 PRHDT and CDR2 FYEKMQ (reference sequence). Trimming took 5 bases from V and 0 from J, leaving 3 bases between them.